Presented here are 5 T cell receptor beta chains from one specimen sequenced in a study of blood T cell repertoires in COVID-19. Produced via immunoSEQ multiplex PCR; TCRdb's table is partial and in-frame only. The sample holds 150,000 to 200,000 clones, around 88% seen once. The sequenced material came from peripheral blood. These TCRs come from a human donor in a cohort sampled during active COVID-19.

The V and J genes are TRBV7-6 and TRBJ1-2, with D uncertain. This CDR3 is built from 17 residues. V was trimmed by 2 bases and J by 4 bases, leaving 20 bases between them. CDR1 is SGHVS and CDR2 is FNYEAQ in the germline V gene. The CDR3 spells CASSLNPNPIVSYGYTF. CDR3 in DNA: TGTGCCAGCAGCTTAAACCCTAACCCCATAGTAAGCTATGGCTACACCTTC.

CDR3 sequence: CATSDRDSDEKLFF. The CDR3 nucleotides read TGTGCCACCTCAGACCGGGACAGCGATGAAAAACTGTTTTTT. This sequence joins TRBV6-5 and TRBJ1-4; 7 bases agree with TRBD1. Germline V lookup: CDR1 MNHEY, CDR2 SVGAGI. This CDR3 is built from 14 residues. The ends lost 10 bases at V and 6 bases at J; junction bases unmatched: 11.

The genes are TRBV9 and TRBJ2-7; D perhaps matches TRBD1 (6 bases). This CDR3 spans 22 amino acids. The V gene lost 0 bases and the J gene lost 4 bases, with 35 bases spanning the gap. Germline V gives CDR1 SGDLS, CDR2 YYNGEE. CDR3 sequence: CASSVEPAGVEPKINRQYEQYF. CDR3 nucleotides: TGTGCCAGCAGCGTAGAGCCGGCAGGGGTGGAGCCGAAGATCAACCGCCAGTACGAGCAGTACTTC.

The J gene is TRBJ2-3, the V gene TRBV2, with D maybe TRBD2 (7 bases). The CDR3 loop spans 18 amino acids. Germline CDR1 is SNHLY and CDR2 is FYNNEI. Between the trimmed V and J ends, which lost 5 bases and 3 bases, there was a span of 24 bases. The CDR3 reads CASSSWRGRNVRTDTQYF. The CDR3 DNA sequence: TGTGCCAGCAGTTCATGGCGGGGGCGTAACGTTAGGACAGATACGCAGTATTTT.

J is TRBJ1-6 and V is TRBV28, with TRBD1 matching over 7 bases. Trimming removed 7 bases from V and 7 bases from J; junction bases left unmatched: 16. The CDR3 loop spans 17 amino acids. The germline V gene has CDR1 MDHEN and CDR2 SYDVKM. The CDR3 region has the DNA TGTGCCAGCATTCCTCCCTTACGGACAGGACTAAATTCACCCCTCCACTTT. It is translated as CASIPPLRTGLNSPLHF.